This record looks at one T cell receptor beta chain sequence and its context. What antigen it recognizes has not been identified. Base qualities are not recorded, but no much larger clone differs from it by a single base. TCRbeta CDR3 regions were sequenced with the immunoSEQ Assay. After extraction, genomic DNA underwent amplification by bias-controlled multiplex PCR, followed by high-throughput sequencing. The published analysis was carried out like this. To quantify the absolute abundance of every unique TCRbeta CDR3 region, sequences were collapsed and filtered. T cell fraction was estimated by normalization of TCRbeta template counts to usable DNA, with usable DNA being measured through amplification of reference genes present in all nucleated cells. Repertoire TCRs were annotated as SARS-CoV-2-specific when V gene, CDR3 amino acid sequence and J gene were exactly matched to a known reactive TCR set. The reference SARS-CoV-2 TCR set came from MIRA and was filtered for enrichment in COVID-19-positive ImmuneCODE repertoires, removing public or cross-reactive TCRs. Drawing on the MIRA antigens, annotated TCRs were analysed further at the level of specific ORF or position within ORF. Depth was the summed frequency of annotated unique rearrangements, while breadth was defined as annotated unique rearrangements over total unique productive rearrangements. Group comparisons of TCR breadth used two-sided Wilcoxon rank-sum tests. TCRdb holds this immuneACCESS table with in-frame rearrangements only. Some clones are missing; in checked studies, unresolved V genes explain under half, and the rest has no known cause. V and J calls and clone size come straight from that table; D and trimming were deduced from the DNA. Here the sample has about 440,000 clones; roughly 88% occur a single time. The biggest ten clones account for less than 4.5% of the sample.

The data were obtained in a study of Ad26.COV2.S vaccination and SARS-CoV-2 variants (dated by TCRdb to 2020 to 2022). Background on the whole study: Donors in the vaccine arm were drawn from COV1001, a multicentre, randomized, double-blind, placebo-controlled phase I-IIa trial testing Ad26.COV2.S in healthy adults. Ad26.COV2.S was administered intramuscularly at a dose of 5x10^10 or 1x10^11 viral particles, either as one shot or as two shots given 56 days apart. TCRbeta repertoire sequencing was used to assess the specificity and breadth of SARS-CoV-2-reactive T cell receptors after Ad26.COV2.S vaccination. A total of approximately 30 samples were included in the TCR-sequenced set, comprising around 19 Ad26.COV2.S vaccine recipients, 5 placebo recipients and 8 SARS-CoV-2 convalescent individuals. Trial participants were randomized into five groups of five, in which low-dose or high-dose Ad26.COV2.S was given once or twice, or placebo was given on both occasions. Throughout the experiments and outcome assessment, investigators stayed blinded to trial group allocation. Findings and caveats that apply to the study as a whole: The authors noted that total T cell responses may have been underestimated by the TCR breadth and depth analyses. Comparable non-spike TCR breadth was observed between vaccine and placebo recipients, consistent with only spike being contained in the vaccine. After vaccination, spike-specific CD8+ and CD4+ T cell responses were reported to show substantial breadth. The study lacked the statistical power to compare responses across vaccine doses or regimens. Compared with placebo recipients, Ad26.COV2.S recipients showed higher spike-specific TCR breadth (P = 0.0014).

The treatment or condition label, as the study defines it: roughly 18 received Ad26.COV2.S at low or high dose, single or two shots; 5 received placebo; per-sample allocation not given. Repertoires of vaccine and placebo recipients were sequenced from samples collected on day 63 after the first injection. In Cohort 1b, 25 or so adults aged 18-55 years were enrolled at a single site in Boston, USA, between 29 July and 7 August 2020. Ad26.COV2.S consisted of a replication-incompetent adenovirus type 26 vector by which a prefusion-stabilized SARS-CoV-2 spike protein from the original Wuhan strain was expressed. V ends up 4 bases short and J 7 bases short, with an unmatched junction base count of 8. The germline V gene (reference sequence) yields SGHKS for CDR1 and YYEKEE for CDR2. Spanning cysteine to phenylalanine, the CDR3 consists of 14 amino acids. The CDR3 DNA has 42 bases and is translated from base 1.

The chain couples TRBV5-5 to TRBJ2-5, and 9 junction bases match TRBD1. This sample comprised peripheral blood, obtained in a trial of Ad26.COV2.S vaccine versus placebo. This TCR was sampled from a person aged 18-60 years who received the Ad26.COV2.S COVID-19 vaccine or a placebo. The CDR3 has the sequence CASSRAGTGPTQYF. The DNA is TGTGCCAGCAGCCGGGCCGGGACAGGGCCGACCCAGTACTTC.